What follows are 5 T cell receptor beta chains derived from one specimen sequenced in a study of Ad26.COV2.S vaccination and SARS-CoV-2 variants. The table came from immunoSEQ multiplex PCR; TCRdb's copy has only in-frame clones and leaves some out. The data contain over 300,000 clones, under 90% of them singletons. This sample's treatment: about 20 received Ad26.COV2.S at low or high dose, single or two shots; about 5 received placebo; per-sample allocation not given. Day 63 after the first vaccine or placebo injection was the time point for sampling. The sample in question was peripheral blood, obtained in a trial of Ad26.COV2.S vaccine versus placebo. The receptors originated from a person between 18 and 65 years old who received the Ad26.COV2.S COVID-19 vaccine or a placebo.

This clone was found a few times. The chain is built from TRBV4-1 and TRBJ1-4; 7 bases map to TRBD1. Trimming took 2 bases from V and 7 from J; bases not matched to a gene: 7. This CDR3 has 15 amino acids. Germline assignment: CDR1 MGHRA and CDR2 YSYEKL. CDR3: CASSQPDRVSEKLFF. For the CDR3, the DNA is TGCGCCAGCAGCCAACCCGACAGGGTTAGTGAAAAACTGTTTTTT.

This clone was counted only a few times. The CDR3 nucleotides are TGTGCCAGCAGCGTAGGAGCAGGGATATCCGAGCAGTACTTC. It codes for CASSVGAGISEQYF. The chain links TRBV9 to TRBJ2-7, with a tentative D call TRBD1 (5 bases). V dropped 0 bases and J dropped 6 bases, with 13 bases sitting between them. Germline V gene lookup returns CDR1 SGDLS and CDR2 YYNGEE. The CDR3 loop spans 14 amino acids.

This clone was seen a handful of times. The rearrangement joins TRBV3-1 (or the pseudogene TRBV3-2) to TRBJ2-2; 10 nucleotides agree with TRBD1. This CDR3 comprises 18 residues. Germline V gene lookup returns CDR1 LGHDT and CDR2 YNNKEL (reference sequence). V dropped 5 bases and J dropped 3; count of bases not matched to a gene: 12. CDR3 nucleotides: TGTGCCAGCAGCTTCAAGAGGGGCGACAGGGGGCACACCGGGGAGCTGTTTTTT. It translates to CASSFKRGDRGHTGELFF.

The genes are TRBV6-2 or TRBV6-3 and TRBJ1-2; 7 bases are a match to TRBD1. This CDR3 contains 14 residues. The V and J ends lost 5 bases and 4 bases, in that order; junction bases with no gene match: 7. Germline V lookup: CDR1 MNHEY, CDR2 SVGEGT. CDR3 sequence (DNA): TGTGCCAGCAGTGACATACAGGGGATCTATGGCTACACCTTC. Its protein product is CASSDIQGIYGYTF.

The J gene is TRBJ2-1, the V gene TRBV5-6, with TRBD1 matching 7 bases. This CDR3 has 15 amino acids. Per germline, CDR1 SGHDT and CDR2 YYEEEE. After removal of 4 bases from V and 0 bases from J, the junction contained 4 bases not matched to a gene. Here the CDR3 reads CASSAWTGSYNEQFF. Written as DNA, the CDR3 is TGTGCCAGCAGCGCGTGGACAGGCTCCTACAATGAGCAGTTCTTC. Based on the CDR3 plus reference TRBV5-6 and TRBJ2-1, the full variable domain is DAGVTQSPTHLIKTRGQQVTLRCSPKSGHDTVSWYQQALGQGPQFIFQYYEEEERQRGNFPDRFSGHQFPNYSSELNVNALLLGDSALYLCASSAWTGSYNEQFFGPGTRLTVL.